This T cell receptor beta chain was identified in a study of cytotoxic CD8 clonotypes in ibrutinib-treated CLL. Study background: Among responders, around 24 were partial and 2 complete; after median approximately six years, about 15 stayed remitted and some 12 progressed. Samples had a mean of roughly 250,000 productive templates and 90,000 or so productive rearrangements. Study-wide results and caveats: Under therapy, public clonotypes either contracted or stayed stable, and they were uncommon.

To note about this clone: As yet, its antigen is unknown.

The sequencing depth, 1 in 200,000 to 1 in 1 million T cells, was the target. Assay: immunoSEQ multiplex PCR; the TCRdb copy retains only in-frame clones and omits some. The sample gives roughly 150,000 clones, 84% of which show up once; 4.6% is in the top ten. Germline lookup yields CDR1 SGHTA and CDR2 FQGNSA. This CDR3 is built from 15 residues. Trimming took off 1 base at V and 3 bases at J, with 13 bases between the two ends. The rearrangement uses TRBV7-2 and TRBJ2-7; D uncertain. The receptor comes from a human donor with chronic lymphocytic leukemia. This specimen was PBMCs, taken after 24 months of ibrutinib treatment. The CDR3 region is CASSLVPTSDYEQYF. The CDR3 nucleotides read TGTGCCAGCAGCTTAGTTCCGACGTCGGACTACGAGCAGTACTTC.